These 16 T cell receptor beta chains came from one sample sequenced in a study of early T cells in non-severe SARS-CoV-2 infection. One entry per CDR3 protein, called by TCRdb with MiXCR from the 5' RACE reads. This sample has fewer than 85,000 distinct CDR3 sequences; 8.5% to 10% occur once, and the top ten carry around 4.6%. Material: whole blood. These receptor sequences come from an adult who was a healthcare worker with PCR-confirmed SARS-CoV-2 infection or an uninfected control (not recorded which).

The chain combines TRBV12-3 or TRBV12-4 with TRBJ1-1; D is unclear. The CDR3 is 14 amino acids. V shed 3 bases and J shed 1 base, with 9 bases lying between them. The CDR3 bases are TGTGCCAGCAGTTTTGGCTTCTGGAACACTGAAGCTTTCTTT. Translating it yields CASSFGFWNTEAFF.

This clonotype was recorded many times. The rearrangement joins TRBV9 to TRBJ2-7; 10 bases are a match to TRBD2. The CDR3 contains 19 residues. The germline V gene has CDR1 SGDLS and CDR2 YYNGEE. The ends lost 3 bases at V and 3 bases at J; junction bases unmatched: 18. The CDR3 loop is CASSAGLMGAGGNLYEQYF. The CDR3, as DNA: TGTGCCAGCAGCGCGGGCCTCATGGGAGCGGGAGGGAACCTCTACGAGCAGTACTTC.

This clonotype was seen many times. V and J are TRBV6-2 or TRBV6-3 and TRBJ2-2; 7 nucleotides match TRBD2. Per germline, CDR1 MNHEY and CDR2 SVGEGT. V lost 5 bases to trimming and J lost 6 bases; unmatched junction nucleotides: 18. This CDR3 contains 18 residues. DNA for the CDR3: TGTGCCAGCAGTCTCGGGAGAGGGAGGGCCTTATCTCCCGGGGAGCTGTTTTTT. Protein product: CASSLGRGRALSPGELFF.

This clonotype was recorded a few times. This rearrangement joins TRBV27 to TRBJ1-5, with 8 positions matching TRBD1. The germline CDR1 and CDR2 sequences are MNHEY and SMNVEV (reference sequence). This CDR3 comprises 18 residues. V lost 5 bases and J lost 3; bases outside the gene matches: 15. The chain's CDR3 is CASSALTGGLGANQPQHF. CDR3 in DNA: TGTGCCAGCAGTGCCCTAACAGGGGGACTTGGCGCCAATCAGCCCCAGCATTTT.

This clonotype was seen many times. V is TRBV20-1 and J is TRBJ2-1; possible D gene TRBD2, 6 bases. The germline CDR1 and CDR2 sequences are DFQATT and SNEGSKA (reference sequence). This CDR3 comprises 16 residues. V was trimmed by 5 bases and J by 6 bases, leaving 23 bases between them. The CDR3 loop reads CSAGRDWSYGGNEQFF. Written as DNA, the CDR3 is TGCAGTGCTGGCCGAGATTGGTCCTACGGGGGCAATGAGCAGTTCTTC.

This clonotype has at least ten counts. CDR3 coding DNA: TGTGCCAGCAGCTTAGGAGGCTTCGGGACAGAGAGAGAAGCTTTCTTT. Its protein is CASSLGGFGTEREAFF. The rearrangement joins TRBV7-6 to TRBJ1-1; 7 bases match TRBD1. CDR1 and CDR2 (germline): SGHVS, FNYEAQ. CDR3 length equals 16 residues. V shed 1 base and J 8 bases; nucleotides not matched to a gene: 13.

This sequence joins TRBV6-5 and TRBJ2-2; D perhaps matches TRBD1 (6 bases). Germline V gene lookup returns CDR1 MNHEY and CDR2 SVGAGI. The CDR3 loop spans 16 amino acids. The V end lost 0 bases, the J end lost 5 bases, and 13 bases lay between the germline ends. The CDR3 nucleotides read TGTGCCAGCAGTTACTCGCCAGGGGTGGTAACCGGGGAGCTGTTTTTT. Translating it yields CASSYSPGVVTGELFF.

V usage is TRBV5-1 and J usage is TRBJ2-3, with D perhaps given as TRBD1 or TRBD2 (5 bases each). Germline V gene lookup returns CDR1 SGHRS and CDR2 YFSETQ. Trimming shortened V by 0 bases and J by 0 bases, and 8 bases separated the two germline ends. This CDR3 region has 15 residues. This CDR3 reads CASSLDGASTDTQYF. Written as DNA, the CDR3 is TGCGCCAGCAGCTTGGACGGGGCGAGCACAGATACGCAGTATTTT.

The gene calls are TRBV2 and TRBJ2-7, with 10 bases aligning to TRBD2. CDR3 length: 17 residues. From germline, CDR1 is SNHLY and CDR2 FYNNEI. Unmatched junction bases numbered 12, after V lost 3 bases and J lost 4 bases. The CDR3 loop reads CASSERASGSSRYEQYF. CDR3 DNA: TGTGCCAGCAGTGAGAGGGCTAGCGGGAGCAGTAGATACGAGCAGTACTTC.

This clonotype has a count of ten or more. This chain connects TRBV9 to TRBJ1-6, with D possibly matching TRBD1 (5 bases). CDR3 length: 15 amino acids. Trimming took off 4 bases at V and 6 bases at J, with 14 bases between the two ends. Per germline, CDR1 SGDLS and CDR2 YYNGEE. Here the CDR3 reads CASSPHGTVNSPLHF. The CDR3 nucleotides read TGTGCCAGCAGCCCGCACGGGACGGTTAATTCACCCCTCCACTTT. The full variable domain, completed using reference TRBV9 and TRBJ1-6, is DSGVTQTPKHLITATGQRVTLRCSPRSGDLSVYWYQQSLDQGLQFLIQYYNGEERAKGNILERFSAQQFPDLHSELNLSSLELGDSALYFCASSPHGTVNSPLHFGNGTRLTVT.

This clonotype appeared many times. The chain has TRBV28 and TRBJ2-1; 15 bases map to TRBD2. With 6 bases clipped from V and 9 bases from J, the junction kept 9 bases outside the gene matches. Germline V CDR1 and CDR2: MDHEN, SYDVKM. The CDR3 length is 16 residues. This CDR3 reads CASRLTGTSGRFEQFF. CDR3 coding DNA: TGTGCCAGCAGATTAACCGGGACTAGCGGGAGGTTTGAGCAGTTCTTC.

This clonotype was counted a few times. V and J are TRBV7-9 and TRBJ2-2; D call uncertain. CDR1 is SEHNR, CDR2 FQNEAQ, per germline (reference sequence). V dropped 5 bases and J dropped 9 bases, with 7 bases sitting between them. CDR3 length: 11 amino acids. The CDR3 coding sequence is TGTGCCAGCAGCCAGTCCCGGGAGCTGTTTTTT. Its translation: CASSQSRELFF.

This clonotype was recorded at least ten times. The rearrangement uses TRBV7-8 and TRBJ1-5; no firm D call. Trimming stripped 1 base from V and 4 bases from J, with 8 bases between. The germline V gene encodes CDR1 SGHVS and CDR2 FQNEAQ. The CDR3 covers 14 residues. The CDR3 loop reads CASSLVHGNQPQHF. In nucleotides, the CDR3 is TGTGCCAGCAGCTTAGTACATGGAAATCAGCCCCAGCATTTT.

This clonotype was recorded at least ten times. The chain uses TRBV7-2 and TRBJ2-1; 13 bases match TRBD2. There are 19 residues in the CDR3. V lost 5 bases, J lost 0 bases, and 10 bases stayed unmatched. Germline V gives CDR1 SGHTA, CDR2 FQGNSA. In nucleotides, the CDR3 is TGTGCCAGCAGCGCGACCGGGACTAGCGGGGCAAGCTCCTACAATGAGCAGTTCTTC. Translation gives CASSATGTSGASSYNEQFF.

The CDR3: CASSLSVWRVNGYTF. DNA for the CDR3: TGTGCCAGCAGTTTATCAGTGTGGAGGGTGAACGGCTACACCTTC. The chain employs TRBV28 and TRBJ1-2; D is uncertain. V was pared by 1 base and J by 8 bases, with 17 bases between. The CDR3 contains 15 residues. From germline, CDR1 is MDHEN and CDR2 SYDVKM.

In this sample, this clonotype turned up many times. The V and J genes are TRBV7-6 and TRBJ2-5, with 7 bases identical to TRBD1. Germline CDR1 SGHVS, CDR2 FNYEAQ. The V gene end was trimmed by 2 bases and the J gene end by 1 base; junction bases not matched to a gene: 10. CDR3 length: 17 amino acids. CDR3 sequence (DNA): TGTGCCAGCAGCTTAAACCCCGGGACAGATCTCCAAGAGACCCAGTACTTC. Its translation is CASSLNPGTDLQETQYF.